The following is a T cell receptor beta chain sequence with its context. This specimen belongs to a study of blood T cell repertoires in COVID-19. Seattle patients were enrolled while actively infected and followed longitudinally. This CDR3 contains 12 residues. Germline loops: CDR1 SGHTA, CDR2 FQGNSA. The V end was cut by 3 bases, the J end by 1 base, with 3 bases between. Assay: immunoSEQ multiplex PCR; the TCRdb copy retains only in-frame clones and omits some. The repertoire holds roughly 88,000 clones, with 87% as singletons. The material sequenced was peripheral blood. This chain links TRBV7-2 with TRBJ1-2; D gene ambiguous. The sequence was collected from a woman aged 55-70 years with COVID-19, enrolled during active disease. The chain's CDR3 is CASSFRNYGYTF. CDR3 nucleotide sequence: TGTGCCAGCAGCTTTCGTAACTATGGCTACACCTTC.